These 5 T cell receptor beta chains share one sample of origin, sequenced in a study of blood T cell repertoires in COVID-19 (TCRdb year 2020). The library was generated by the immunoSEQ multiplex PCR assay. The clones in this table, taken by TCRdb from immuneACCESS, are in-frame only. Not every clone is retained; where verified, under half of the shortfall comes from an unresolved V gene, and the cause of the rest is unknown. This sample is represented by about 250,000 clones; 85% to 90% of them were singletons. The ten top clones hold 2% to 3% of the sample. The sequencing input was PBMCs or T cells enriched from blood (not recorded which). The receptors shown here come from a woman under 30 who had recovered from COVID-19.

This chain connects TRBV7-8 to TRBJ1-2; 7 bases align to TRBD1. Germline V CDR1 and CDR2: SGHVS, FQNEAQ. The CDR3 loop spans 12 amino acids. After removal of 5 bases from V and 8 bases from J, the junction contained 5 bases not matched to a gene. The CDR3 region is CASSGTGVGYTF. The CDR3 DNA reads TGTGCCAGCAGCGGAACAGGGGTCGGCTACACCTTC.

The chain couples TRBV4-1 to TRBJ1-1, with D unclear. The CDR3 has 14 residues. V gave up 0 bases and J gave up 10 bases, with 15 bases separating them. Germline V CDR1 and CDR2: MGHRA, YSYEKL. CDR3 amino acids: CASSQDRSPLGAFF. The CDR3 DNA reads TGCGCCAGCAGCCAAGATCGGAGCCCACTCGGAGCTTTCTTT.

The V call is TRBV27, the J call TRBJ1-1; 7 positions agree with TRBD1. The CDR3 is 14 residues long. Germline V lookup: CDR1 MNHEY, CDR2 SMNVEV (reference sequence). The V segment lost 6 bases and the J segment 5 bases; nucleotides outside the gene matches: 9. This CDR3 reads CASRDGQAGTEAFF. Written as DNA, the CDR3 is TGTGCCAGCAGAGATGGACAGGCGGGAACTGAAGCTTTCTTT.

This chain links TRBV7-9 with TRBJ1-2, with no clear D. V lost 4 bases, J lost 4 bases, and 16 bases lay in between. The CDR3 spans 15 residues. CDR1 is SEHNR, CDR2 FQNEAQ, per germline (reference sequence). The CDR3 sequence is CASSSTTGGFYGYTF. Here the CDR3 DNA reads TGTGCCAGCAGCTCCACCACGGGAGGTTTCTATGGCTACACCTTC.

The rearrangement uses TRBV5-1 and TRBJ1-1; weak D call: TRBD1 (5 bases). The CDR3 spans 14 residues. Germline CDR1 reads SGHRS; CDR2 reads YFSETQ. Trimming removed 4 bases from V and 3 bases from J, with 13 bases in between. The CDR3 DNA reads as TGCGCCAGCAGCCTAGGGAAACAGGACACTGAAGCTTTCTTT. Residues: CASSLGKQDTEAFF. Filled out from reference TRBV5-1 and TRBJ1-1, the complete variable domain reads KAGVTQTPRYLIKTRGQQVTLSCSPISGHRSVSWYQQTPGQGLQFLFEYFSETQRNKGNFPGRFSGRQFSNSRSEMNVSTLELGDSALYLCASSLGKQDTEAFFGQGTRLTVV.